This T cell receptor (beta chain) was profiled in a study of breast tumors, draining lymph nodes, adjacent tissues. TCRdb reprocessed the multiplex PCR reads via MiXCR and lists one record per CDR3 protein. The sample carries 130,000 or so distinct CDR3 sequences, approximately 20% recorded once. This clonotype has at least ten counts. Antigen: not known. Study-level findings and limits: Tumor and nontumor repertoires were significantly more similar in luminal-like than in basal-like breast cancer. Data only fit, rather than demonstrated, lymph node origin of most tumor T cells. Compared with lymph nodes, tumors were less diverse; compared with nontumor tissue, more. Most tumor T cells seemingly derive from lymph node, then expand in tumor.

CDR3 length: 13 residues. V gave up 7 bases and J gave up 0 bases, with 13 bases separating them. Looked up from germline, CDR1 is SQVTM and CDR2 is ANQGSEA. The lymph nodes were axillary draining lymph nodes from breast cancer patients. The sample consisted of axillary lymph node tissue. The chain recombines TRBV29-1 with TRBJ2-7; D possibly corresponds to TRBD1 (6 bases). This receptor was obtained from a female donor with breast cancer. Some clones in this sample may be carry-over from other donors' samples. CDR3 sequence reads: CSARTGNSYEQYF. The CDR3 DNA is TGCAGCGCTCGAACAGGGAACTCCTACGAGCAGTACTTC.